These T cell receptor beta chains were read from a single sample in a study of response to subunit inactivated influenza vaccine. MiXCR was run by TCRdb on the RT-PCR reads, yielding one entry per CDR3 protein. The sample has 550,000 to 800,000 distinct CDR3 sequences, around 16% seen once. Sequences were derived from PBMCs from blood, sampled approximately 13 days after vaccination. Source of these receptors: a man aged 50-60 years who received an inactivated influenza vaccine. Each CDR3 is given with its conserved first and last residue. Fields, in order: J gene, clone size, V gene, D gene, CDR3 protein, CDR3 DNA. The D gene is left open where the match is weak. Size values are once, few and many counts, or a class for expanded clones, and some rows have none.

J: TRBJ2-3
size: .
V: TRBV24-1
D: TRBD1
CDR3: CATSDFRDRGRDTQYF
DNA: TGTGCCACCAGTGATTTCAGGGACAGGGGGCGAGATACGCAGTATTTT

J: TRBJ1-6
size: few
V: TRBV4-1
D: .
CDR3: CASSQESGSPNSPLHF
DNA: TGCGCCAGCAGCCAAGAATCAGGAAGTCCTAATTCACCCCTCCACTTT

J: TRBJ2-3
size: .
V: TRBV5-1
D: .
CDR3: CASTIPGLAQYF
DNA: TGCGCCAGCACCATACCGGGACTCGCGCAGTATTTT

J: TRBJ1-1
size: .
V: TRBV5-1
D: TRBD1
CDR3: CASSLERTGGTEAFF
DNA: TGCGCCAGCAGCTTGGAACGGACAGGGGGCACTGAAGCTTTCTTT

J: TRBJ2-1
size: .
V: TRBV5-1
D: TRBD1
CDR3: CASSLEQGRYNEQFF
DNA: TGCGCCAGCAGCTTGGAACAGGGGCGTTACAATGAGCAGTTCTTC

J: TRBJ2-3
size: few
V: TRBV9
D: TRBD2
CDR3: CASSQPGTSGSVLDTQYF
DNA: TGTGCCAGCAGCCAACCCGGGACTAGCGGGAGTGTTTTAGATACGCAGTATTTT

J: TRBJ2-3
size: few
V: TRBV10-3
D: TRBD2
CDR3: CAISTTSGGSTDTQYF
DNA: TGTGCCATCTCAACGACTAGCGGGGGAAGCACAGATACGCAGTATTTT

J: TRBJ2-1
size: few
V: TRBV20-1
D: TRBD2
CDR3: CSARRGDYNEQFF
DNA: TGCAGTGCTAGGCGGGGGGACTACAATGAGCAGTTCTTC

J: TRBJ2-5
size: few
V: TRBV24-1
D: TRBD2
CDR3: CATSKREGPQETQYF
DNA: TGTGCCACCAGTAAGAGGGAGGGCCCTCAAGAGACCCAGTACTTC

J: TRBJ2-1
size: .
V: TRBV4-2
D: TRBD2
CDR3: CASSPIAGYNEQFF
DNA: TGTGCCAGCAGCCCGATAGCGGGCTACAATGAGCAGTTCTTC

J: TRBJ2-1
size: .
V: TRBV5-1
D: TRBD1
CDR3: CASSVGTGQHNEQFF
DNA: TGCGCCAGCAGCGTAGGGACAGGTCAACACAATGAGCAGTTCTTC

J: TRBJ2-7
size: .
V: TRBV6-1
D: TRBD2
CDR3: CASGLAGGAEQYF
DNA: TGTGCCAGCGGGCTAGCGGGGGGCGCCGAGCAGTACTTC

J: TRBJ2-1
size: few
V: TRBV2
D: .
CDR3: CASSDHFSYNEQFF
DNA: TGTGCCAGCAGTGACCATTTCTCCTACAATGAGCAGTTCTTC

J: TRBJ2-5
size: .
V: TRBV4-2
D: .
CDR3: CASSQDRRQETQYF
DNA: TGTGCCAGCAGCCAAGATCGACGCCAAGAGACCCAGTACTTC

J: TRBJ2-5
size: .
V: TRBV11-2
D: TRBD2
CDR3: CASSLVSGRVETQYF
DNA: TGTGCCAGCAGCTTAGTTAGCGGGAGGGTGGAGACCCAGTACTTC

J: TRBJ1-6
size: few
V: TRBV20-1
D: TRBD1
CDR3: CSARGQGRGSSYNSPLHF
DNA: TGCAGTGCTAGGGGACAGGGAAGGGGAAGCTCCTATAATTCACCCCTCCACTTT

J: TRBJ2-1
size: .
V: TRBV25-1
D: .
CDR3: CASSGTALYNEQFF
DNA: TGTGCCAGCAGTGGGACAGCCCTTTACAATGAGCAGTTCTTC

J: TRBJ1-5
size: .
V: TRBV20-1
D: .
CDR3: CSASPRQTSNQPQHF
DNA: TGCAGTGCTAGCCCGAGACAGACTAGCAATCAGCCCCAGCATTTT

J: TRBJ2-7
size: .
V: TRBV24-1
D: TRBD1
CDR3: CATSDKGQGREQYF
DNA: TGTGCCACCAGTGATAAGGGACAGGGTAGGGAGCAGTACTTC

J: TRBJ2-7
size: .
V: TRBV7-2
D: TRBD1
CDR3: CASSLMRTGDEQYF
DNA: TGTGCCAGCAGCTTAATGCGGACAGGGGACGAGCAGTACTTC

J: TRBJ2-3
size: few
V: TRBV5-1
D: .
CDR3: CASSLGGDPGTDTQYF
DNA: TGCGCCAGCAGCTTGGGCGGGGACCCCGGCACAGATACGCAGTATTTT

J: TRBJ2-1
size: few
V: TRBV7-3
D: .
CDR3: CASSLDGASSYNEQFF
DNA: TGTGCCAGCAGCTTAGACGGGGCCAGCTCCTACAATGAGCAGTTCTTC

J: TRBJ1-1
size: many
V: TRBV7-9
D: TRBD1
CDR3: CASSSSDRVDTEAFF
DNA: TGTGCCAGCAGCTCAAGCGACAGGGTTGACACTGAAGCTTTCTTT

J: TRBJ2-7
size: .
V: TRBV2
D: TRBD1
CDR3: CASNPDRGPRDEQYF
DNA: TGTGCCAGCAATCCCGACAGGGGCCCCCGGGACGAGCAGTACTTC

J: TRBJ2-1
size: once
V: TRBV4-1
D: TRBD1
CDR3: CASSQDTRTGAPWGAARSYNEQFF
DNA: TGCGCCAGCAGCCAAGATACTAGGACAGGGGCCCCTTGGGGAGCGGCTCGCTCCTACAATGAGCAGTTCTTC

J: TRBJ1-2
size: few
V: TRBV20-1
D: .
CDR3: CSARDHGDDGYTF
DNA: TGCAGTGCTAGAGATCACGGGGACGATGGCTACACCTTC

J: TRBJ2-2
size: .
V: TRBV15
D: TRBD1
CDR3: CATSRDLDRGLTGELFF
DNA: TGTGCCACCAGCAGAGACCTCGACAGGGGGCTGACCGGGGAGCTGTTTTTT

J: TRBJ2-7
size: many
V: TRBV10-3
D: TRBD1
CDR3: CAARRDRGHEQYF
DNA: TGTGCCGCCAGGCGGGACAGGGGCCACGAGCAGTACTTC

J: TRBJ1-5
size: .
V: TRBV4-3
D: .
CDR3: CASSQEEYQPQHF
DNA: TGCGCCAGCAGCCAAGAGGAATATCAGCCCCAGCATTTT

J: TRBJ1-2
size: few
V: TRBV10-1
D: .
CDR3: CASSDGFDYGYTF
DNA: TGCGCCAGCAGTGACGGGTTTGACTATGGCTACACCTTC

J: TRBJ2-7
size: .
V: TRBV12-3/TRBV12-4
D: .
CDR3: CASSLSDLGEQYF
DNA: TGTGCCAGCAGTTTATCAGATTTGGGTGAGCAGTACTTC

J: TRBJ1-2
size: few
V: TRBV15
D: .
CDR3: CATSRGTGANYGYTF
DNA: TGTGCCACCAGCAGAGGTACAGGAGCTAACTATGGCTACACCTTC

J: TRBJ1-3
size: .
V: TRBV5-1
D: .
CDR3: CASSKSSSSGNTIYF
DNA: TGCGCCAGCAGCAAATCCAGTAGCTCTGGAAACACCATATATTTT

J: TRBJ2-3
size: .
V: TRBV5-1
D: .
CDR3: CASSRAAASGDTQYF
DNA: TGCGCCAGCAGCCGGGCGGCGGCGAGTGGGGATACGCAGTATTTT

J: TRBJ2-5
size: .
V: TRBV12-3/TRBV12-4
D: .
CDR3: CASRLRDSGETQYF
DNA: TGTGCCAGCAGATTAAGAGACAGTGGGGAGACCCAGTACTTC

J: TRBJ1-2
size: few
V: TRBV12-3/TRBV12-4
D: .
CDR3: CASSLRSRSAWGYTF
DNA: TGTGCCAGCAGTTTAAGAAGTCGTTCCGCGTGGGGCTACACCTTC

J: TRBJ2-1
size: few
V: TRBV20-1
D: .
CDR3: CSARKTGRSYNEQFF
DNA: TGCAGTGCTAGAAAGACAGGACGGTCCTACAATGAGCAGTTCTTC

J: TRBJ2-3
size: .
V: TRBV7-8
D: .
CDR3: CASSSDFTDTQYF
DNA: TGTGCCAGCAGCTCGGACTTCACAGATACGCAGTATTTT

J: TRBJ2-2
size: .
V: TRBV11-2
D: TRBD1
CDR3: CASRAGTGVTGELFF
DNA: TGTGCCAGCAGGGCCGGGACAGGGGTCACCGGGGAGCTGTTTTTT

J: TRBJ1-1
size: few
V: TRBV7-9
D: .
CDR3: CASSPMGGNTEAFF
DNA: TGTGCCAGCAGCCCGATGGGGGGGAACACTGAAGCTTTCTTT

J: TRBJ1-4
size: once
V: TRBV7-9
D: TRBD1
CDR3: CASRTGGAPNEKLFF
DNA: TGTGCCAGCAGAACAGGGGGCGCGCCTAATGAAAAACTGTTTTTT

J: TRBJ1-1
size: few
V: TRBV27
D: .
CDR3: CASSSPGSTEAFF
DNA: TGTGCCAGCAGTAGCCCCGGTTCCACTGAAGCTTTCTTT

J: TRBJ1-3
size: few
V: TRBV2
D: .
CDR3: CASSVAEGIGNTIYF
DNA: TGTGCCAGCAGTGTGGCGGAGGGGATTGGAAACACCATATATTTT

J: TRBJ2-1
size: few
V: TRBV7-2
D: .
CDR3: CASSALSNSYNEQFF
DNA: TGTGCCAGCAGCGCCCTTTCAAACTCCTACAATGAGCAGTTCTTC

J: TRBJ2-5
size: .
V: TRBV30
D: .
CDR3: CAWRHRLQETQYF
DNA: TGTGCCTGGAGACATAGGTTACAAGAGACCCAGTACTTC

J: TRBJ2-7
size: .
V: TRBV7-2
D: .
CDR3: CASSLARNRGGEQYF
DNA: TGTGCCAGCAGCTTAGCGCGCAACAGGGGAGGTGAGCAGTACTTC

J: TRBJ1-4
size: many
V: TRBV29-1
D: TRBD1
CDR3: CSVVYRGYEKLFF
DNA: TGCAGCGTAGTATACAGGGGATACGAAAAACTGTTTTTT

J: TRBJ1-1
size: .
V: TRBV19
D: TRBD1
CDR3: CASTAGQANTEAFF
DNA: TGTGCCAGTACCGCGGGACAGGCGAACACTGAAGCTTTCTTT

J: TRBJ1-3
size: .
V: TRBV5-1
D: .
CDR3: CASASSDGNTIYF
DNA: TGCGCCAGCGCCTCCTCTGATGGAAACACCATATATTTT

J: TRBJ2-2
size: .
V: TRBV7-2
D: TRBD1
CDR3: CASSFNRGWNTGELFF
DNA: TGTGCCAGCAGCTTTAACAGGGGATGGAACACCGGGGAGCTGTTTTTT